This is a list of T cell receptor beta chains from one sample in a study of blood T cells in healthy people across ages. TCRdb recomputed calls from the 5' RACE reads with MiXCR, one row per CDR3 protein. Of some 1.4 million distinct CDR3 sequences in the sample, around 42% are singletons; the top ten hold 7% to 9%. Sequences were obtained from blood. The receptors derive from a woman aged 18 to 35 in good health. The CDR3 runs from the conserved cysteine through the conserved F or W. A D gene is named only where the DNA matches it firmly. Size values are once, few and many counts, or a class for expanded clones, and some rows have none.

. | few | TRBJ2-7 | TRBV29-1 | TGCAGCGTTGAGAGGCCGGATGGTAGCTACAATGAGCAGTACTTC | CSVERPDGSYNEQYF
TRBD1 | few | TRBJ1-1 | TRBV20-1 | TGCAGTGCAAGATCACAGGGGAAGGACGCTTTCTTT | CSARSQGKDAFF
TRBD2 | . | TRBJ2-7 | TRBV20-1 | TGCAGTGCTACAGATCCAGTAGCGGGGGGGGACGAGCAGTACTTC | CSATDPVAGGDEQYF
. | . | TRBJ1-4 | TRBV11-2 | TGTGCCAGCAGCCCACTGTTTGGGGAAAAACTGTTTTTT | CASSPLFGEKLFF
TRBD2 | few | TRBJ2-3 | TRBV10-3 | TGTGCCACCCGGACTAGCGGGGGCACAGATACGCAGTATTTT | CATRTSGGTDTQYF
TRBD2 | . | TRBJ2-1 | TRBV20-1 | TGCAGTGTTAATCCGGGACTAGCGGGAAATGAGCAGTTCTTC | CSVNPGLAGNEQFF
TRBD1 | . | TRBJ2-7 | TRBV6-2/TRBV6-3 | TGTGCCAGCAGTTACTCGATGCCCCCCGGGACAGTTACCAACGAGCAGTACTTC | CASSYSMPPGTVTNEQYF
. | many | TRBJ2-7 | TRBV6-5 | TGTGCCAGCAGCCGTATACTCAGCTACGAGCAGTACTTC | CASSRILSYEQYF
TRBD2 | few | TRBJ2-3 | TRBV14 | TGTGCCAGCAGCCATTCCGGGACTAGCGGGAGTCATCGGTATTTT | CASSHSGTSGSHRYF
. | . | TRBJ1-2 | TRBV10-3 | TGTGCCATCAGTGAGACCGGTTATGACTACACCTTC | CAISETGYDYTF
TRBD2 | few | TRBJ2-1 | TRBV20-1 | TGCAGTGCTAGAGGTGCTGGGCAGCGGGGGGAATACAATGAGCAGTTCTTC | CSARGAGQRGEYNEQFF
TRBD2 | . | TRBJ2-1 | TRBV7-8 | TGTGCCAGCAGCGCCGGACTAGCGGGAGTTTCGGGCGAGCAGTTCTTC | CASSAGLAGVSGEQFF
. | . | TRBJ2-3 | TRBV3-1 | TGTGCCAGCAGCCAAGTAGGAGGCTTGAGCACAGATACGCAGTATTTT | CASSQVGGLSTDTQYF
. | few | TRBJ2-7 | TRBV7-9 | TGTGCCAGCAGATCCTCGGGGGCGAGATCCTACGAGCAGTACTTC | CASRSSGARSYEQYF
. | . | TRBJ1-5 | TRBV7-9 | TGTGCCAGCCAGGGCTCGAGCAATCAGCCCCAGCATTTT | CASQGSSNQPQHF
TRBD2 | . | TRBJ2-6 | TRBV28 | TGTGCCAGCAGTTTTAAGGCAGGCGGGGGGGCTGGGGCCAACGTCCTGACTTTC | CASSFKAGGGAGANVLTF
. | once | TRBJ1-5 | TRBV21-1 | TGTGCCAGCAGCCAACGAGAAATTTATAGCAATCAGCCCCAGCATTTT | CASSQREIYSNQPQHF
. | . | TRBJ2-7 | TRBV11-1 | TGTGCCAGCAGCCACGGATTGGGGGGAACCTACGAGCAGTACTTC | CASSHGLGGTYEQYF
. | . | TRBJ2-4 | TRBV6-6 | TGTGCCAGCAGCCCAGGGGGGGGAAGCCCGCAGTACTTC | CASSPGGGSPQYF
TRBD1 | . | TRBJ1-1 | TRBV30 | TGTGCCTGGAGTTCCCGAATCTCGGACAGGGAGGGCACTGAAGCTTTCTTT | CAWSSRISDREGTEAFF
. | few | TRBJ2-5 | TRBV4-2 | TGTGCCAGCAGCCGATCTGACTCTCAAGAGACCCAGTACTTC | CASSRSDSQETQYF
. | . | TRBJ1-1 | TRBV6-5 | TGTGCCAGCAGGCCCCAGGGGACTGATGAAGCTTTCTTT | CASRPQGTDEAFF
TRBD2 | . | TRBJ2-7 | TRBV4-1 | TGCGCCAGCAGCCAAGAGAAGGGTCGCGCGGGGGGGCTCTACGAGCAGTACTTC | CASSQEKGRAGGLYEQYF
TRBD2 | . | TRBJ2-5 | TRBV20-1 | TGCAGTGCCAAAGGACTAGCGGCGTACCAAGAGACCCAGTACTTC | CSAKGLAAYQETQYF
. | . | TRBJ1-1 | TRBV24-1 | TGTGCCACCACCTCCCGATGTGTGGTTCCGACAGGTGAAGCTTTCTTT | CATTSRCVVPTGEAFF
TRBD1 | . | TRBJ2-2 | TRBV10-3 | TGTGCCATCACCGGGGACAGGGGGTTCGGGGAGCTGTTTTTT | CAITGDRGFGELFF
. | . | TRBJ1-1 | TRBV6-6 | TGTGCCAGCAGCGGGAGGGGCCTCGAGGCTTTCTTT | CASSGRGLEAFF
. | . | TRBJ2-5 | TRBV18 | TGTGCCAGCTCACCAAACGATTTCCAAGAGACCCAGTACTTC | CASSPNDFQETQYF
. | . | TRBJ2-7 | TRBV20-1 | TGCAGTGCTAGAGTAGAACAGGCTGGAGCCTACGAGCAGTACTTC | CSARVEQAGAYEQYF
TRBD2 | . | TRBJ2-3 | TRBV6-2/TRBV6-3 | TGTGCCAGCACGGTGGGTTGGGGGGGTTCTACGCAGTATTTT | CASTVGWGGSTQYF
. | . | TRBJ2-3 | TRBV2 | TGTGCCAGCAGGCAGGGGGGCGGAGATACGCAGTATTTT | CASRQGGGDTQYF
TRBD1 | few | TRBJ2-5 | TRBV5-1 | TGCGCCAGCACGAGTCAGGGGGTCCAAGAGACCCAGTACTTC | CASTSQGVQETQYF
. | . | TRBJ1-3 | TRBV10-3 | TGTGCCATCAGTGAGGAGGTTTACTCTGGAAACACCATATATTTT | CAISEEVYSGNTIYF
. | few | TRBJ2-7 | TRBV29-1 | TGCAGCGTTGAAGTTGGGCAGGGCGGCGAGCAGTACTTC | CSVEVGQGGEQYF
. | . | TRBJ2-5 | TRBV12-3/TRBV12-4 | TGTGCCAGCAGTTTTAACGGAGAGACCCAGTACTTC | CASSFNGETQYF
. | . | TRBJ2-5 | TRBV21-1 | TGTGCCAGCAGCAAAGCGCTTTTTGGGCCAGGGGGCCAGAGGGGACAAGAGACCCAGTACTTC | CASSKALFGPGGQRGQETQYF
TRBD1 | once | TRBJ1-6 | TRBV11-3 | TGTGCCAGCAGGCGAAGGGGGCCTCGTAATTCACCCCTCCACTTT | CASRRRGPRNSPLHF
. | few | TRBJ2-7 | TRBV6-5 | TGTGCCAGCAGTAGGACTTCCATCTCCTACGAGCAGTACTTC | CASSRTSISYEQYF
. | many | TRBJ2-5 | TRBV12-3/TRBV12-4 | TGTGCCAGCAGTTTTCGGGAGACCCAGTACTTC | CASSFRETQYF